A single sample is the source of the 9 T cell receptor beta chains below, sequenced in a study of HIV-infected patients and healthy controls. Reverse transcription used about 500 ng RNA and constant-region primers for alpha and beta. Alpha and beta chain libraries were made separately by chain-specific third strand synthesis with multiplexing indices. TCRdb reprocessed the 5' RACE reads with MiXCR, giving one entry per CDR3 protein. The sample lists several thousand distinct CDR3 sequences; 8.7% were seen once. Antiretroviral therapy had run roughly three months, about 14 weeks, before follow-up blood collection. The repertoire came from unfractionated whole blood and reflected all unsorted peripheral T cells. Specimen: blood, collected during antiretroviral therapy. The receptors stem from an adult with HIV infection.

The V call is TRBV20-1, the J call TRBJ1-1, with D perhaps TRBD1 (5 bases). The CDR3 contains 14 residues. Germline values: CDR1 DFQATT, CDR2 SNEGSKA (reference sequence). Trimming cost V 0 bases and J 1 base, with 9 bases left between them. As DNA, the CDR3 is TGCAGTGCTAGAGATCCGGGGCGGAACACTGAAGCTTTCTTT. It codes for CSARDPGRNTEAFF.

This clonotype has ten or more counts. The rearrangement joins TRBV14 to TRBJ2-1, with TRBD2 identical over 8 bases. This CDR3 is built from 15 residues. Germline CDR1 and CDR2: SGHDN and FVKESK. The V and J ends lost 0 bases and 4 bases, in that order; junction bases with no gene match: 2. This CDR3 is CASSQDAGGYNEQFF. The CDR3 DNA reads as TGTGCCAGCAGCCAAGATGCGGGAGGATACAATGAGCAGTTCTTC.

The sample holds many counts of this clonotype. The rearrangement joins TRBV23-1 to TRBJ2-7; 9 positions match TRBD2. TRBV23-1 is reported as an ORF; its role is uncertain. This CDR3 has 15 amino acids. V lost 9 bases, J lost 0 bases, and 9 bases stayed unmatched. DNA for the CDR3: TGCGCCAGTACTAAATCTAGCGGGGCCTCCTACGAGCAGTACGTC. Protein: CASTKSSGASYEQYV.

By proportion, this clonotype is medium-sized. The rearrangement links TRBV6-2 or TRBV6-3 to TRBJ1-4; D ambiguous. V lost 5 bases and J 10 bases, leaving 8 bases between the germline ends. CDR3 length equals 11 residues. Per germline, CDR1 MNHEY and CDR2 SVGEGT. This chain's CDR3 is CASSGGPKLFF. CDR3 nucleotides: TGTGCCAGCAGTGGCGGCCCAAAACTGTTTTTT.

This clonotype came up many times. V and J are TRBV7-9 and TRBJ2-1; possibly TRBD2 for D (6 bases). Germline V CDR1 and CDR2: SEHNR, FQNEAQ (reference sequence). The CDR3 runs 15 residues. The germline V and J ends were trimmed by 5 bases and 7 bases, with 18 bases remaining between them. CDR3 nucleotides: TGTGCCAGCAGCCCCCGGACTATCGGGGGAAATGAGCAGTTCTTC. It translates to CASSPRTIGGNEQFF.

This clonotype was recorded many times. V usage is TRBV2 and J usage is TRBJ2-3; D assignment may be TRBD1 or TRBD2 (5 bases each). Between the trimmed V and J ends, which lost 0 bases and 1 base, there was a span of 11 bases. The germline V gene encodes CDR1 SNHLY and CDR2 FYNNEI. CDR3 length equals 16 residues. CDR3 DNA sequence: TGTGCCAGCAGTGAAGCAATTATGGGGGGCACAGATACGCAGTATTTT. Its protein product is CASSEAIMGGTDTQYF.

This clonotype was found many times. CDR3 region: CASSLNRDYEQYF. The CDR3 nucleotides read TGCGCCAGCAGCTTGAACAGGGACTACGAGCAGTACTTC. This sequence joins TRBV5-1 and TRBJ2-7; D is perhaps TRBD1 (6 bases). With 1 base removed from V and 3 bases from J, the gap between germline ends came to 8 bases. The CDR3 is 13 amino acids. Germline V gene sequence: CDR1 SGHRS, CDR2 YFSETQ.

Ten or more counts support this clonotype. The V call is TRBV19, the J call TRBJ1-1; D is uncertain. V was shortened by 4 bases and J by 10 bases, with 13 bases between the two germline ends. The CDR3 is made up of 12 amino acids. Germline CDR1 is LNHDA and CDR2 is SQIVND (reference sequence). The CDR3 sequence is CASSTSFGGAFF. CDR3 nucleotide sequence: TGTGCCAGTAGTACTAGTTTCGGCGGAGCTTTCTTT.

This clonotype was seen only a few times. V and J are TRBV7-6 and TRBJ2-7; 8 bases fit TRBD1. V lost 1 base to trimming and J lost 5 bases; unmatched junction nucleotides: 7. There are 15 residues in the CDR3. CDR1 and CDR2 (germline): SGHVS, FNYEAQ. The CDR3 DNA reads TGTGCCAGCAGCTTAGGGGGCGCAGGGGGCAACGAGCAGTACTTC. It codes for CASSLGGAGGNEQYF. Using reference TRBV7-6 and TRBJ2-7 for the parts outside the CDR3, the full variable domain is GAGVSQSPRYKVTKRGQDVALRCDPISGHVSLYWYRQALGQGPEFLTYFNYEAQQDKSGLPNDRFSAERPEGSISTLTIQRTEQRDSAMYRCASSLGGAGGNEQYFGPGTRLTVT.